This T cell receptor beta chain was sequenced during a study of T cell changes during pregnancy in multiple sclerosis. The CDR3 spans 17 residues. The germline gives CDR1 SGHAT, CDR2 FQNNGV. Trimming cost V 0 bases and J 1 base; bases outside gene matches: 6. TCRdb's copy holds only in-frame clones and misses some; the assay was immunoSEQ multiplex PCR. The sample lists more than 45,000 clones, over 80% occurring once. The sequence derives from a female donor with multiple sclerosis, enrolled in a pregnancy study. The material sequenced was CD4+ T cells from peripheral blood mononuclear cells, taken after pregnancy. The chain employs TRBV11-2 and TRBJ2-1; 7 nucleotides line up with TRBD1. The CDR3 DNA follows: TGTGCCAGCAGCTTAGATCTACCCAGGGGGTCCTACAATGAGCAGTTCTTC. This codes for CASSLDLPRGSYNEQFF.